This record looks at one T cell receptor beta chain sequence and its context. Its antigen remains unidentified. There are no base qualities to consult, and no much larger clone falls within one base. The time point label of this sample denotes: after neoadjuvant nivolumab, at surgical resection. Patients were newly diagnosed with stage II-IVA oral cavity squamous cell carcinoma and had received no prior systemic or radiation treatment. The cohort was composed of patients with HPV-negative, locally advanced oral cavity squamous cell carcinoma. Peripheral blood mononuclear cells were analyzed directly, without maintenance or expansion in culture. Samples were obtained from a longitudinal correlative study of a single-arm phase II trial of neoadjuvant nivolumab in oral cavity squamous cell carcinoma. Subject-matched pre- and post-treatment PBMCs and tumors from three responders and three non-responders were subjected to genomic DNA-based TCRbeta sequencing. Peripheral blood mononuclear cells were collected once before nivolumab treatment and again after treatment, at the time of surgery. The Maxwell RSC DNA from Cells kit was used to isolate genomic DNA from PBMCs.

The sample comes from a study of neoadjuvant anti-PD-1 for oral cavity cancer (dated by TCRdb to the early 2020s). A note on the overall study: Three to four biweekly doses of nivolumab at 3 mg/kg were mostly administered to patients before curative-intent surgical resection. A fourth nivolumab dose was given around day 43 to patients without progression, and definitive surgical resection was performed in those patients on days 50-56. Under RECIST 1.1, patients with complete response, partial response or stable disease were classed as responders, and patients with progression were classed as non-responders. A roughly 33% response rate was observed in the parent correlative cohort, in which about 12 patients were included. The research as a whole found: Only a few patients per response group were included in the TCR analyses, and the authors called for validation in larger cohorts. After neoadjuvant nivolumab, T cell clonality (Gini index) in PBMCs was significantly higher in non-responders than in responders. Higher pretreatment blood TCRbeta clonality and lower post-treatment tumor TCRbeta clonality were correlated with higher pretreatment blood Treg/Th17 ratios.

The germline V gene supplies CDR1 SGHRS and CDR2 YFSETQ. The V end loses 3 bases and the J end loses 6 bases, and a stretch of 17 bases separates them. The CDR3 runs 15 amino acids, cysteine and phenylalanine included. Just the 45-base CDR3 DNA is kept, in frame starting at base 1. For deep sequencing, each PBMC sample was run in six replicates, with libraries mostly built from approximately 500 ng of input genomic DNA. The immunoSEQ hsTCRbeta kit was used to prepare TCRbeta libraries, following the manufacturer's instructions. The finished libraries were brought together in one pool at approximately 3.1 nM, which was then read using an Illumina NovaSeq 6000 S4 flow cell. Concerning the study's data processing: The immunoSEQ Analyzer was used for raw data preprocessing and quality control. The analysis was limited to productive rearrangements, and each clonotype was defined by a unique CDR3 amino acid sequence. Repertoire clonality was estimated as the Gini-Simpson index, which was calculated using the R package tcR. Gini indices were compared with Student's t test, and associations with tumor size change were assessed by Pearson correlation. What TCRdb holds here is the immuneACCESS table cut down to in-frame rearrangements. Part of the clones is not present; checked against another copy, under half of the missing clones reflect an unresolved V gene, and the others are unexplained. That table is the source of V, J and clone size, and D and trimming were worked out from the DNA. Counted in this sample were around 70,000 clones; approximately 85% of them appeared once. 3% to 4% of the sample is taken by the ten largest.

The receptor was derived from a person aged 40 to 85 with oral cavity squamous cell carcinoma. This specimen consisted of PBMCs, obtained after nivolumab (anti-PD-1) treatment. The rearranged chain carries TRBV5-1 and TRBJ2-3; a weak D assignment points to TRBD1 (5 bases agree). Read as DNA, the sequence is TGCGCCAGCAGCTCTACTCCACAGGTTTCGGATACGCAGTATTTT. It translates to CASSSTPQVSDTQYF. The entire variable domain, with the stretches around the CDR3 drawn from the reference TRBV5-1 and TRBJ2-3 proteins, is KAGVTQTPRYLIKTRGQQVTLSCSPISGHRSVSWYQQTPGQGLQFLFEYFSETQRNKGNFPGRFSGRQFSNSRSEMNVSTLELGDSALYLCASSSTPQVSDTQYFGPGTRLTVL.